This TCR beta chain was captured in a study of blood T cells in healthy people across ages. The study, taken as a whole, reports: One million T cells yielded diversity estimates that were considered underestimates.

The second PCR ran about 6 to 12 cycles with a sample-barcoded 5' primer and J-beta primers. Each cDNA molecule received a tag from a template-switch adaptor that had 12 random nucleotides. TCRdb re-analysed the 5' RACE reads in MiXCR, keeping a single row per CDR3 protein. The table has roughly 1.6 million distinct CDR3 sequences, 34% seen once. This clonotype has a single count. Its antigen is unidentified. Trimming removed 5 bases from V and 5 bases from J; junction bases left unmatched: 9. Germline CDR1 SEHNR, CDR2 FQNEAQ (reference sequence). This CDR3 comprises 16 residues. This clonotype originated in a woman in her 30s in good health. The sequencing input was blood. The chain carries TRBV7-9 and TRBJ2-5; 12 bases match TRBD2. DNA of the CDR3: TGTGCCAGCAGCGCACCGGGACTAGCGGGTCGGGAGACCCAGTACTTC. Its translation: CASSAPGLAGRETQYF.